These T cell receptor beta chains were read from a single sample in a study of lymphopenia after photon versus proton radiotherapy. Sequenced by immunoSEQ multiplex PCR; TCRdb stores in-frame clones only, minus some. The sample includes 150,000 to 200,000 clones, 75% to 90% of them seen just once. Sample: peripheral blood, taken from a patient treated with photon-based radiotherapy. All receptors derive from a middle-aged man with gastric cancer. CDR3s include the opening cysteine and the closing phenylalanine or tryptophan. The D gene is left open where the match is weak.

v_call	d_call	j_call	cdr3_aa
TRBV29-1	.	TRBJ2-7	CSVVDLSYEQYF
TRBV11-2	TRBD1	TRBJ2-1	CASSFGTGVAGEQFF
TRBV6-1	TRBD1	TRBJ2-7	CASSPGTGILHRYF
TRBV20-1	.	TRBJ2-7	CSALSYEQYF
TRBV5-1	.	TRBJ2-5	CASSLTGSETQYF
TRBV5-1	.	TRBJ2-3	CASSGWRSTDTQYF
TRBV5-6	.	TRBJ2-7	CASSLVLATEQYF
TRBV9	TRBD2	TRBJ2-1	CASSIGLADSSYNEQFF
TRBV28	.	TRBJ1-5	CASSPGWRDNQPQHF
TRBV6-6	.	TRBJ1-5	CASSYYSNQPQHF
TRBV6-5	TRBD1	TRBJ1-2	CASNSDRGYGYTF
TRBV4-1	.	TRBJ1-4	CASSRLFGPLNEKLFF
TRBV4-2	.	TRBJ2-1	CASSQGEEQFF
TRBV28	.	TRBJ1-2	CASSSGTPYGYTF
TRBV11-2	.	TRBJ2-7	CASSPLRASYEQYF
TRBV28	.	TRBJ2-2	CASSRSPLSGELFF
TRBV2	TRBD1	TRBJ2-4	CASSERDRGWDIQYF
TRBV28	.	TRBJ2-1	CASQPSSGSQYNEQFF
TRBV7-6	TRBD2	TRBJ2-3	CASSLVAGADTQYF
TRBV19	TRBD1	TRBJ2-3	CASSPDRADTQYF
TRBV7-3	TRBD2	TRBJ2-1	CASSLASGRAPQFF
TRBV7-8	TRBD2	TRBJ2-3	CASSLHLAGNTDTQYF
TRBV11-2	.	TRBJ1-1	CASSLVRGGTEAFF
TRBV27	.	TRBJ2-5	CASSSIRDPRVETQYF
TRBV5-1	.	TRBJ2-2	CASSLAWTLDTGELFF
TRBV27	TRBD1	TRBJ1-1	CASRAQGANTEAFF
TRBV20-1	.	TRBJ1-2	CSARDAQGYTF
TRBV30	.	TRBJ1-3	CAWRALRSVAGNTIYF
TRBV30	TRBD1	TRBJ2-7	CAWGMGQALSYEQYF
TRBV15	.	TRBJ2-1	CATSRDLYEQFF
TRBV21-1	.	TRBJ2-6	CASRSGGGTGPRSGANVLTF